The T cell receptor beta chain described here comes from a study of blood T cell repertoires in COVID-19. Study background: The United States, Italy and Spain provided the acute and convalescent COVID-19 samples.

The Seattle patients joined while their infection was active and were tracked longitudinally afterward. This CDR3 region has 13 residues. Germline V gene data show CDR1 as KGHSH and CDR2 as LQKENI. Trimming pared 3 bases from V and 8 bases from J, leaving 13 bases between. In the source study's methods: From reference gene primer amplification, estimates of nucleated cell counts were derived. Sequenced by immunoSEQ multiplex PCR; TCRdb stores in-frame clones only, minus some. Clone size and V and J calls were adopted from that table, with D and trimming inferred from the DNA. Of some 170,000 clones listed, over 85% are singletons.

The receptor was isolated from a woman in her sixties with COVID-19, enrolled during active disease. The chain links TRBV18 to TRBJ1-2, with D tentatively TRBD1 (6 bases). Source material: peripheral blood. CDR3 loop: CASSPRGAEGYTF. Written as DNA, the CDR3 is TGTGCCAGCTCACCGCGGGGGGCGGAGGGCTACACCTTC.